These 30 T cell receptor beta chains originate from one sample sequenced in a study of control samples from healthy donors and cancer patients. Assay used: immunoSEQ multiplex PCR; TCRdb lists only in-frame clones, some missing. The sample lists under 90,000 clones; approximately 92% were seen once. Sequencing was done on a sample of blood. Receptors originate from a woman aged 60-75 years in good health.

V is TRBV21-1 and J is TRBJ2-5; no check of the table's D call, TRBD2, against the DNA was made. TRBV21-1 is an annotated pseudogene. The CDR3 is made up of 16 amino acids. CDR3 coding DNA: TGTGCCAGCAGCAAATTTGAACTAGCAGCCCAAGAGACCCAGTACTTC. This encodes CASSKFELAAQETQYF.

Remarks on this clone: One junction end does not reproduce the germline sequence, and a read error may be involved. The CDR3 loop reads CASSNDRDTETFF. The DNA of the CDR3 is TGTGCCAGCAGTAACGACAGGGACACTGAAACTTTCTTT. The V and J genes are TRBV14 and TRBJ1-1; TRBD1 agrees at 7 bases. Germline assignment: CDR1 SGHDN and CDR2 FVKESK. The CDR3 totals 13 residues.

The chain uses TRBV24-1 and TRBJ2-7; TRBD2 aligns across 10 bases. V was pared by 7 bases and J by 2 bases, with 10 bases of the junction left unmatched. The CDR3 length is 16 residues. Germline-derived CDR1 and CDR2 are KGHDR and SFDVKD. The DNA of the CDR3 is TGTGCCACCAGATGTGCCGCTAGCGGGAGTACCTACGAGCAGTACTTC. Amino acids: CATRCAASGSTYEQYF.

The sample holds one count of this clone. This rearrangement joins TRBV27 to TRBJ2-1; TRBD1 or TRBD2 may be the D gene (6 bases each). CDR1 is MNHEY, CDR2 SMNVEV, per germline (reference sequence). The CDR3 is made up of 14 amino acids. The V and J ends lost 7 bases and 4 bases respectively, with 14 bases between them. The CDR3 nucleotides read TGTGCCAGCACCGTGAGGGGGGTTTACAATGAGCAGTTCTTC. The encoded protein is CASTVRGVYNEQFF.

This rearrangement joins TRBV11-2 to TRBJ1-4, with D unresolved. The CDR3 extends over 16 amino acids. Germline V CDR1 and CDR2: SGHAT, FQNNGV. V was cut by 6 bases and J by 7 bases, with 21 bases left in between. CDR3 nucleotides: TGTGCCAGCAGATCAAGGGCCTTAGGTGTCGGTGAAAAACTGTTTTTT. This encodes CASRSRALGVGEKLFF.

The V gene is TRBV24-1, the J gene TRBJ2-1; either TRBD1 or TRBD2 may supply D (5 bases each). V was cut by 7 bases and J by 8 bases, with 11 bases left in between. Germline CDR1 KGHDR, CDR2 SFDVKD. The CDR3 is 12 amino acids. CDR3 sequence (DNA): TGTGCCACCAGCGGGACGCTACATGAGCAGTTCTTC. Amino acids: CATSGTLHEQFF.

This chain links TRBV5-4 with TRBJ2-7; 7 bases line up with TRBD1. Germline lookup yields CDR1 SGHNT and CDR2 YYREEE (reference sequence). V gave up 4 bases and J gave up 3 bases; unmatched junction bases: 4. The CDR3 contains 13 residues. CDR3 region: CASSPDRVYEQYF. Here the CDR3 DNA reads TGTGCCAGCAGCCCCGACAGGGTCTACGAGCAGTACTTC.

The CDR3 DNA sequence: TGCGCCAGCAGCTTGGCGACAGGGGCAACTAATGAAAAACTGTTTTTT. Its protein is CASSLATGATNEKLFF. The chain links TRBV5-1 to TRBJ1-4, with 8 bases matching TRBD1. The CDR3 contains 16 residues. J gave up 0 bases and V 0 bases, and 1 base lay outside the gene matches. Germline CDR1 SGHRS, CDR2 YFSETQ.

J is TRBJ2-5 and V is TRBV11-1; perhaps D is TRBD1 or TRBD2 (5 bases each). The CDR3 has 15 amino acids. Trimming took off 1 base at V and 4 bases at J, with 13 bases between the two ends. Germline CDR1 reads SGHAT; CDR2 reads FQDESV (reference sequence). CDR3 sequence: CASSLGGTPIETQYF. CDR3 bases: TGTGCCAGCAGCTTAGGAGGGACCCCAATAGAGACCCAGTACTTC.

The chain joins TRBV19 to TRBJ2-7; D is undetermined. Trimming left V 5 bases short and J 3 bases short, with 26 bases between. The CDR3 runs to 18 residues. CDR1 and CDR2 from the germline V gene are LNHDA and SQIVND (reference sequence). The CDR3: CASSSHPLTSAHLYEQYF. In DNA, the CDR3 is TGTGCCAGTAGTTCCCACCCCTTAACCAGCGCACACCTCTACGAGCAGTACTTC.

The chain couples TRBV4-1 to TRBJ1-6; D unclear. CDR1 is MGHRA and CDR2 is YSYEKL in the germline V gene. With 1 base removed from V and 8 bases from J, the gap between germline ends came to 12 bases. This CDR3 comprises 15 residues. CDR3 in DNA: TGCGCCAGCAGCCAAGTTAAAATGGGCGATTCACCCCTCCACTTT. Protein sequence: CASSQVKMGDSPLHF.

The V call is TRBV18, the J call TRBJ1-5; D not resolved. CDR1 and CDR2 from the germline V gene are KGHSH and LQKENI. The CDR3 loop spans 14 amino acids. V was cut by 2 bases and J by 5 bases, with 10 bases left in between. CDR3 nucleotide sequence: TGTGCCAGCTCACCAGTCGGAGGCGATCAGCCCCAGCATTTT. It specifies CASSPVGGDQPQHF.

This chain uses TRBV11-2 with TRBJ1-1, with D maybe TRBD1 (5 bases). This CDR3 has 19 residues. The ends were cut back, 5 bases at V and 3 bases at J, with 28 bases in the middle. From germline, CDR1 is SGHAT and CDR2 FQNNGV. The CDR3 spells CASSPYPDISRISDTEAFF. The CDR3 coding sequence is TGTGCCAGCAGCCCATACCCGGACATTTCCCGAATTAGTGACACTGAAGCTTTCTTT.

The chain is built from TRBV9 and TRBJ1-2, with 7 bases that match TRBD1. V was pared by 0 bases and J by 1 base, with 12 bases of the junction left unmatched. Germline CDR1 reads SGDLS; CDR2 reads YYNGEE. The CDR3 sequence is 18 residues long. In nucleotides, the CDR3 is TGTGCCAGCAGCGTAGGGCCTAACGTGCGACAGGGTAACTATGGCTACACCTTC. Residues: CASSVGPNVRQGNYGYTF.

This CDR3 reads CASSLDGGRRDEQFF. Here the CDR3 DNA reads TGCGCCAGCAGCTTGGATGGCGGGCGTCGGGATGAGCAGTTCTTC. The chain links TRBV5-1 to TRBJ2-1, with D possibly TRBD2 on 5 matching bases. Germline loops: CDR1 SGHRS, CDR2 YFSETQ. Trimming left V 0 bases short and J 8 bases short, with 15 bases between. The CDR3 is 15 amino acids.

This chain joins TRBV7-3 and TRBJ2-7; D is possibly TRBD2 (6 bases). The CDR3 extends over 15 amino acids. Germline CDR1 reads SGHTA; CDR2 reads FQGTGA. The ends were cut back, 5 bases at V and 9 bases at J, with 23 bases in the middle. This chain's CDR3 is CASSVEGTGGRRQYF. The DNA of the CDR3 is TGTGCCAGCAGCGTAGAGGGGACTGGCGGGCGGAGGCAGTACTTC.

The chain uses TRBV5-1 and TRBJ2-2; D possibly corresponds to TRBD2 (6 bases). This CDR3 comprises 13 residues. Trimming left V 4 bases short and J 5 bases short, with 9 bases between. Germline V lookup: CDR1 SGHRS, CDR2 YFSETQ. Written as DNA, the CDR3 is TGCGCCAGCAGCCTGGAGGGGACCGGGGAGCTGTTTTTT. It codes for CASSLEGTGELFF.

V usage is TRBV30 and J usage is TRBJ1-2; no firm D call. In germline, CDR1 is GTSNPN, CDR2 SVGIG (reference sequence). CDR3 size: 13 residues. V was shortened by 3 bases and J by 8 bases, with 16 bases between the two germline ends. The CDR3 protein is CAWSPLRARGYTF. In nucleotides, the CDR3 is TGTGCCTGGAGCCCCCTGAGGGCGAGGGGCTACACCTTC.

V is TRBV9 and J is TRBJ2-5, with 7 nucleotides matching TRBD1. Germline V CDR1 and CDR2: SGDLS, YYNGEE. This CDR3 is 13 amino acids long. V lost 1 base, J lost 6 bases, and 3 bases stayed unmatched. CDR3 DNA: TGTGCCAGCAGCGTAAGGGACAGCCAGACCCAGTACTTC. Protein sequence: CASSVRDSQTQYF.

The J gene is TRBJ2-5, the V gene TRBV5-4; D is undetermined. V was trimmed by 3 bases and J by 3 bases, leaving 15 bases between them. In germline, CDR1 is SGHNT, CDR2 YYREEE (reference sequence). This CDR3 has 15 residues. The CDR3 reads CASSSTSGSKETQYF. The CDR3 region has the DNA TGTGCCAGCAGCTCGACCAGTGGGTCAAAAGAGACCCAGTACTTC.

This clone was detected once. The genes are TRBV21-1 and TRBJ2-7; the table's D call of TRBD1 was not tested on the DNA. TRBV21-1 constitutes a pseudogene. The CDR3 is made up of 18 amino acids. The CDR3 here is CASSKGLGQGPFNYEQYF. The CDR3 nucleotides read TGTGCCAGCAGCAAAGGGTTGGGACAGGGCCCTTTTAACTACGAGCAGTACTTC.

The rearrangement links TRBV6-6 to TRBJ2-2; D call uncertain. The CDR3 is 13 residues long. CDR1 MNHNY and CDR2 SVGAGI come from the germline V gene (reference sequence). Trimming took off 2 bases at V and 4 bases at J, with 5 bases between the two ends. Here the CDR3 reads CASSYPSTGELFF. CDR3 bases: TGTGCCAGCAGTTACCCTAGCACCGGGGAGCTGTTTTTT.

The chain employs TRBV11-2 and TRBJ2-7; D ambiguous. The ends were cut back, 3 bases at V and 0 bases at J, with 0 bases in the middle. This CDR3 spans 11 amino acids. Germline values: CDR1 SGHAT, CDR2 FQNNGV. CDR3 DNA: TGTGCCAGCAGCTTCTCCTACGAGCAGTACTTC. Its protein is CASSFSYEQYF.

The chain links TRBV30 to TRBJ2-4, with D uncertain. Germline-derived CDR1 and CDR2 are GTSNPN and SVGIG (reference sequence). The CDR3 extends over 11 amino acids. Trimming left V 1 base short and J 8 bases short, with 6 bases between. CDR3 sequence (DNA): TGTGCCTGGAGTGGATCGGACATTCAGTACTTC. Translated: CAWSGSDIQYF.

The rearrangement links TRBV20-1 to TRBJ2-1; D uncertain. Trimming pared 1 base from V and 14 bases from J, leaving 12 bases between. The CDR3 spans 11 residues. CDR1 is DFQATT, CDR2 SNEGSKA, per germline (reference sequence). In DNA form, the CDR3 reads TGCAGTGCTAGAGGTGACCGCCGGAAGTTCTTC. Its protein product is CSARGDRRKFF.

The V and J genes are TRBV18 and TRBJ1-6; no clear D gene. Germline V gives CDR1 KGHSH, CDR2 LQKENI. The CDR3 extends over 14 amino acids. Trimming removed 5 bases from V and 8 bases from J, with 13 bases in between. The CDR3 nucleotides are TGTGCCAGCTCATCTCGCCTTACGGATTCACCCCTCCACTTT. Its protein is CASSSRLTDSPLHF.

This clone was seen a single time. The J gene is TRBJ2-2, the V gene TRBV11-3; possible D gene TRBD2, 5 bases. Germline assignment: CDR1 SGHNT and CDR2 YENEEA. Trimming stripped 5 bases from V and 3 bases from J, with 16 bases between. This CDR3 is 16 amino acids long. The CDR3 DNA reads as TGTGCCAGCAGCGGCAGTAGCGCTTCGTACACCGGGGAGCTGTTTTTT. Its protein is CASSGSSASYTGELFF.

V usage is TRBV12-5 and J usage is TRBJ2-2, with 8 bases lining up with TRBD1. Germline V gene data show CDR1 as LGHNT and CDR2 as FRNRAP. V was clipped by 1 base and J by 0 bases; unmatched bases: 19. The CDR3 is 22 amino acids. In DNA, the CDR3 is TGTGCTAGTGGTTTGGAGTCTACGGGTAGGGACAGGACTCTTTCGAACACCGGGGAGCTGTTTTTT. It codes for CASGLESTGRDRTLSNTGELFF.

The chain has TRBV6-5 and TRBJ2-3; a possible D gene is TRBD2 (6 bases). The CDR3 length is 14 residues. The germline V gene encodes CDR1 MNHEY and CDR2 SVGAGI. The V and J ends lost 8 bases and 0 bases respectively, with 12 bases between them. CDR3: CASEGGGSTDTQYF. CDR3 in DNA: TGTGCCAGCGAGGGAGGCGGGAGCACAGATACGCAGTATTTT.

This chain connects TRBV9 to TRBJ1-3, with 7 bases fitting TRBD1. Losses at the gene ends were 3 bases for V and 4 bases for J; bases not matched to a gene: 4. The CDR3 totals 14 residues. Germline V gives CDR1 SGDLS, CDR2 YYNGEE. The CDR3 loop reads CASSAQTGGNTIYF. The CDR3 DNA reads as TGTGCCAGCAGCGCCCAGACAGGGGGAAACACCATATATTTT.